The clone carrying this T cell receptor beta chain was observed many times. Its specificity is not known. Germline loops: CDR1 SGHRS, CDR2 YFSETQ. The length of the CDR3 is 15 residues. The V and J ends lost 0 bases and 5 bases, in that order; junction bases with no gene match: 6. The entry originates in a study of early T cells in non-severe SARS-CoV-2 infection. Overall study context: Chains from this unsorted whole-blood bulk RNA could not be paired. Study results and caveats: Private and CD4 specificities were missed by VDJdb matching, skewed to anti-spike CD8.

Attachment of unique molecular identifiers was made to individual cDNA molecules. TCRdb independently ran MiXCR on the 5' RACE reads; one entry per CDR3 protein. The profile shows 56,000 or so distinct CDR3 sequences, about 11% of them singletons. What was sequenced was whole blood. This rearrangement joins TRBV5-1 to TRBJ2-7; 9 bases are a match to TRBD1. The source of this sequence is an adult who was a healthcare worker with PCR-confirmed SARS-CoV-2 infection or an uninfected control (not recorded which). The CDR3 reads CASSLEGQGSDEQYF. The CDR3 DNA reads TGCGCCAGCAGCTTGGAGGGACAGGGATCCGACGAGCAGTACTTC. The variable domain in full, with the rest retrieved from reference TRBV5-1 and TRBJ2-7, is KAGVTQTPRYLIKTRGQQVTLSCSPISGHRSVSWYQQTPGQGLQFLFEYFSETQRNKGNFPGRFSGRQFSNSRSEMNVSTLELGDSALYLCASSLEGQGSDEQYFGPGTRLTVT.